One and the same sample provided the 30 T cell receptor beta chains below, sequenced in a study of blood T cell repertoires in COVID-19. TCRdb's copy holds only in-frame clones and misses some; the assay was immunoSEQ multiplex PCR. The sample holds roughly 120,000 clones; about two thirds are singletons and the top ten take around 0.9%. Sequenced: peripheral blood. Receptors were obtained from a human donor with acute or convalescent COVID-19. The donor label of this sample is uncertain.

The CDR3 reads CATAAGTGDSGANVLTF. The CDR3 nucleotides are TGTGCCACCGCCGCCGGGACAGGGGACTCTGGGGCCAACGTCCTGACTTTC. This chain uses TRBV24-1 with TRBJ2-6, with 10 bases fitting TRBD1. CDR3 length equals 17 residues. The ends lost 9 bases at V and 0 bases at J; junction bases unmatched: 7. Per germline, CDR1 KGHDR and CDR2 SFDVKD.

There are a few counts of this clone. The same CDR3 is also encoded by other DNA sequences in this sample. The chain has TRBV6-5 and TRBJ2-7; D possibly corresponds to TRBD1 (5 bases). The CDR3 is 15 amino acids. Germline V gene sequence: CDR1 MNHEY, CDR2 SVGAGI. Trimming shortened V by 0 bases and J by 3 bases, and 12 bases separated the two germline ends. The CDR3 loop is CASSYSQARGYEQYF. In DNA, the CDR3 is TGTGCCAGCAGTTACTCCCAGGCTAGGGGCTACGAGCAGTACTTC.

This chain uses TRBV5-1 with TRBJ2-2; D is perhaps TRBD1 (8 bases). CDR1 is SGHRS, CDR2 YFSETQ, per germline. V shed 4 bases and J shed 4 bases, with 17 bases lying between them. This CDR3 region has 16 residues. The CDR3 nucleotides are TGCGCCAGCAGCCCCGGGGGGACAGGAGTCACCGGGGAGCTGTTTTTT. It codes for CASSPGGTGVTGELFF. The complete variable domain, with remaining parts taken from reference TRBV5-1 and TRBJ2-2, reads KAGVTQTPRYLIKTRGQQVTLSCSPISGHRSVSWYQQTPGQGLQFLFEYFSETQRNKGNFPGRFSGRQFSNSRSEMNVSTLELGDSALYLCASSPGGTGVTGELFFGEGSRLTVL.

V gene TRBV30 combines with J gene TRBJ1-4; D not certain. This CDR3 comprises 12 residues. CDR1 is GTSNPN, CDR2 SVGIG, per germline (reference sequence). Between the trimmed V and J ends, which lost 0 bases and 7 bases, there was a span of 6 bases. The CDR3 sequence is CAWSVRSEKLFF. CDR3 coding DNA: TGTGCCTGGAGTGTTCGGAGTGAAAAACTGTTTTTT. The whole variable domain, remainder taken from reference TRBV30 and TRBJ1-4, is SQTIHQWPATLVQPVGSPLSLECTVEGTSNPNLYWYRQAAGRGLQLLFYSVGIGQISSEVPQNLSASRPQDRQFILSSKKLLLSDSGFYLCAWSVRSEKLFFGSGTQLSVL.

The CDR3 protein is CASSNRNRADNSPLHF. In nucleotides, the CDR3 is TGTGCCAGTAGTAACCGTAACAGGGCCGATAATTCACCCCTCCACTTT. The J gene is TRBJ1-6, the V gene TRBV19; D possibly corresponds to TRBD1 (6 bases). CDR3 size: 16 residues. Between the trimmed V and J ends, which lost 4 bases and 5 bases, there was a span of 15 bases. The V gene's germline CDR1 is LNHDA and CDR2 SQIVND (reference sequence).

CDR3: CASSLATSGPHNEQFF. As DNA, the CDR3 is TGTGCCAGCAGCTTGGCGACTAGCGGGCCACACAATGAGCAGTTCTTC. V is TRBV5-8 and J is TRBJ2-1; TRBD2 matches 10 bases. Unmatched junction bases numbered 5, after V lost 0 bases and J lost 5 bases. Germline loops: CDR1 SGHTS, CDR2 YDEGEE. CDR3 size: 16 residues.

V gene TRBV6-5 combines with J gene TRBJ1-5; 8 bases align to TRBD1. Germline V gene lookup returns CDR1 MNHEY and CDR2 SVGAGI. The CDR3 length is 13 residues. With V trimmed by 7 bases and J by 6 bases, 5 bases remained unmatched. CDR3 sequence: CASINDRGQPQHF. In DNA form, the CDR3 reads TGTGCCAGCATAAACGACAGGGGTCAGCCCCAGCATTTT.

The chain recombines TRBV11-2 with TRBJ2-5; 8 nucleotides align to TRBD1. V shed 6 bases, J shed 0 bases, and the junction held 9 bases outside the gene matches. Germline CDR1 is SGHAT and CDR2 is FQNNGV. This CDR3 spans 16 amino acids. CDR3 sequence (DNA): TGTGCCAGCAGTCCGGACAGGGCATCGTACCAAGAGACCCAGTACTTC. Translated, it gives CASSPDRASYQETQYF.

This sequence joins TRBV4-1 and TRBJ1-2, with 10 bases matching TRBD1. The V segment lost 3 bases and the J segment 0 bases; nucleotides outside the gene matches: 16. Germline V gene lookup returns CDR1 MGHRA and CDR2 YSYEKL. The CDR3 length is 20 residues. Here the CDR3 DNA reads TGCGCCAGCAGCCATCCCCGGCTACGGGACAGGGGAGACTCTAACTATGGCTACACCTTC. Amino acids: CASSHPRLRDRGDSNYGYTF.

The rearrangement uses TRBV5-1 and TRBJ2-7; 7 bases are a match to TRBD1. V was clipped by 8 bases and J by 2 bases; unmatched bases: 7. Germline CDR1 SGHRS, CDR2 YFSETQ. The CDR3 sequence is 13 residues long. The CDR3 sequence is CASRQGPTYEQYV. The CDR3 DNA is TGCGCCAGTCGACAGGGACCAACCTACGAGCAGTACGTC.

The chain combines TRBV28 with TRBJ1-2, with 7 bases fitting TRBD1. Germline trimming cut 4 bases from V and 0 bases from J; bases unmatched to any gene: 8. The CDR3 has 16 amino acids. CDR1 and CDR2 from the germline V gene are MDHEN and SYDVKM. CDR3: CASSSPQGRANYGYTF. Written as DNA, the CDR3 is TGTGCCAGCAGTTCCCCACAGGGGCGAGCTAACTATGGCTACACCTTC.

J is TRBJ1-1 and V is TRBV6-5; D is perhaps TRBD1 (5 bases). The CDR3 is 11 residues long. Germline V gives CDR1 MNHEY, CDR2 SVGAGI. V lost 5 bases and J 10 bases, leaving 11 bases between the germline ends. The CDR3 nucleotides read TGTGCCAGCAGTCAGGGAGGTAGAGCTTTCTTT. The encoded protein is CASSQGGRAFF.

The chain joins TRBV15 to TRBJ2-1; unclear D gene. Germline-derived CDR1 and CDR2 are LNHNV and YYDKDF (reference sequence). Trimming shortened V by 0 bases and J by 5 bases, and 8 bases separated the two germline ends. The CDR3 has 14 residues. For the CDR3, the DNA is TGTGCCACCAGCAGAGACCGAGCTAACAATGAGCAGTTCTTC. It specifies CATSRDRANNEQFF.

The chain couples TRBV5-5 to TRBJ1-1; tentatively, D is TRBD1 (6 bases). The CDR3 has 16 residues. With 3 bases removed from V and 2 bases from J, the gap between germline ends came to 17 bases. CDR1 is SGHKS and CDR2 is YYEKEE in the germline V gene (reference sequence). CDR3 protein: CASSWMGGGENTEAFF. CDR3 sequence (DNA): TGTGCCAGCAGCTGGATGGGAGGGGGTGAAAACACTGAAGCTTTCTTT.

This sequence joins TRBV28 and TRBJ1-3; 7 bases map to TRBD1. Germline trimming cut 6 bases from V and 4 bases from J; bases unmatched to any gene: 6. The CDR3 spans 14 residues. Germline values: CDR1 MDHEN, CDR2 SYDVKM. The chain's CDR3 is CASRLQGSGNTIYF. CDR3 in DNA: TGTGCCAGCAGACTACAGGGGTCGGGAAACACCATATATTTT.

The chain links TRBV19 to TRBJ2-1; weak D call: TRBD1 (6 bases). The V gene's germline CDR1 is LNHDA and CDR2 SQIVND (reference sequence). V lost 5 bases and J lost 2, with 13 bases in between. The CDR3 runs to 15 residues. CDR3 in amino acids: CASSSRGAPYNEQFF. The DNA for the CDR3 is TGTGCCAGTAGTTCCAGGGGAGCCCCCTACAATGAGCAGTTCTTC. The variable domain in full, completed from reference TRBV19 and TRBJ2-1, reads DGGITQSPKYLFRKEGQNVTLSCEQNLNHDAMYWYRQDPGQGLRLIYYSQIVNDFQKGDIAEGYSVSREKKESFPLTVTSAQKNPTAFYLCASSSRGAPYNEQFFGPGTRLTVL.

This clone was seen a single time. This rearrangement joins TRBV6-5 to TRBJ1-2; perhaps TRBD1 as D (5 bases). Deletions cut 6 bases from V and 4 bases from J, with 12 bases between. CDR1 is MNHEY and CDR2 is SVGAGI in the germline V gene. CDR3 length: 13 residues. CDR3 coding DNA: TGTGCCAGCAGAAACGACAGAGTCTATGGCTACACCTTC. Protein: CASRNDRVYGYTF.

The chain has TRBV19 and TRBJ1-6; 9 bases are a match to TRBD1. CDR1 and CDR2 (germline): LNHDA, SQIVND (reference sequence). Trimming took 9 bases from V and 10 from J; bases not matched to a gene: 7. This CDR3 region has 13 residues. The CDR3 is CASQRTGDSPLHF. CDR3 DNA: TGTGCCAGCCAGCGGACAGGGGACTCACCCCTCCACTTT. The full variable domain, its missing parts supplied by reference TRBV19 and TRBJ1-6, is DGGITQSPKYLFRKEGQNVTLSCEQNLNHDAMYWYRQDPGQGLRLIYYSQIVNDFQKGDIAEGYSVSREKKESFPLTVTSAQKNPTAFYLCASQRTGDSPLHFGNGTRLTVT.

The gene calls are TRBV12-3 or TRBV12-4 and TRBJ2-1; D perhaps matches TRBD2 (5 bases). V was cut by 1 base and J by 9 bases, with 10 bases left in between. The CDR3 has 13 residues. This CDR3 reads CASSLGGVSEQFF. CDR3 DNA: TGTGCCAGCAGTTTAGGGGGAGTGAGTGAGCAGTTCTTC.

The chain uses TRBV5-6 and TRBJ1-2; a possible D gene is TRBD1 (5 bases). Germline-derived CDR1 and CDR2 are SGHDT and YYEEEE. The CDR3 has 14 residues. Trimming took 0 bases from V and 4 from J, leaving 10 bases between them. CDR3 sequence: CASSLGRTLYGYTF. The CDR3 region has the DNA TGTGCCAGCAGCTTGGGCCGGACACTCTATGGCTACACCTTC. The whole variable domain, filled in from reference TRBV5-6 and TRBJ1-2, reads DAGVTQSPTHLIKTRGQQVTLRCSPKSGHDTVSWYQQALGQGPQFIFQYYEEEERQRGNFPDRFSGHQFPNYSSELNVNALLLGDSALYLCASSLGRTLYGYTFGSGTRLTVV.

The genes are TRBV11-2 and TRBJ1-1; D is unresolved. V lost 5 bases and J 7 bases, leaving 11 bases between the germline ends. The CDR3 spans 12 residues. Germline V CDR1 and CDR2: SGHAT, FQNNGV. Here the CDR3 DNA reads TGTGCCAGCAGCGAGGCGTCTGGTGAAGCTTTCTTT. This sequence encodes CASSEASGEAFF. The variable domain in full, with the rest retrieved from reference TRBV11-2 and TRBJ1-1, is EAGVAQSPRYKIIEKRQSVAFWCNPISGHATLYWYQQILGQGPKLLIQFQNNGVVDDSQLPKDRFSAERLKGVDSTLKIQPAKLEDSAVYLCASSEASGEAFFGQGTRLTVV.

V usage is TRBV27 and J usage is TRBJ1-5; D call uncertain. CDR1 is MNHEY and CDR2 is SMNVEV in the germline V gene (reference sequence). V lost 5 bases and J 7 bases, leaving 12 bases between the germline ends. The CDR3 spans 13 residues. CDR3 residues: CASSPYSWQPQHF. Here the CDR3 DNA reads TGTGCCAGCAGTCCCTATAGCTGGCAGCCCCAGCATTTT.

The CDR3 region is CASSLAADTEAFF. In DNA, the CDR3 is TGTGCCAGCAGCTTAGCCGCGGACACTGAAGCTTTCTTT. This chain joins TRBV7-9 and TRBJ1-1; D gene uncertain. Trimming pared 0 bases from V and 3 bases from J, leaving 5 bases between. CDR1 and CDR2 from the germline V gene are SEHNR and FQNEAQ (reference sequence). The CDR3 runs 13 residues.

The chain combines TRBV7-6 with TRBJ2-3, with D tentatively TRBD1 (6 bases). The V and J ends lost 5 bases and 6 bases respectively, with 9 bases between them. The CDR3 has 12 residues. Per the germline V gene, CDR1 is SGHVS and CDR2 is FNYEAQ. Written as DNA, the CDR3 is TGTGCCAGCAGCCGAACAGGGGATACGCAGTATTTT. The encoded protein is CASSRTGDTQYF.

This chain uses TRBV3-1 (or the pseudogene TRBV3-2) with TRBJ1-4; D is unclear. Per germline, CDR1 LGHDT and CDR2 YNNKEL (reference sequence). V was trimmed by 3 bases and J by 0 bases, leaving 17 bases between them. This CDR3 has 18 residues. The CDR3 nucleotides are TGTGCCAGCAGCCAGAACCGCTATGGCACAGCAACTAATGAAAAACTGTTTTTT. It translates to CASSQNRYGTATNEKLFF.

The chain is built from TRBV11-2 and TRBJ1-1; D unresolved. Germline loops: CDR1 SGHAT, CDR2 FQNNGV. The CDR3 extends over 17 amino acids. Trimming stripped 4 bases from V and 3 bases from J, with 21 bases between. The CDR3 spells CASSSLRQRLYHTEAFF. The CDR3 coding sequence is TGTGCCAGCAGCTCGCTGAGACAAAGGTTGTATCACACTGAAGCTTTCTTT. Full variable domain (remainder filled in from reference TRBV11-2 and TRBJ1-1): EAGVAQSPRYKIIEKRQSVAFWCNPISGHATLYWYQQILGQGPKLLIQFQNNGVVDDSQLPKDRFSAERLKGVDSTLKIQPAKLEDSAVYLCASSSLRQRLYHTEAFFGQGTRLTVV.

The genes are TRBV18 and TRBJ2-2, with 10 bases aligning to TRBD1. Trimming took 6 bases from V and 6 from J; bases not matched to a gene: 19. The CDR3 has 19 amino acids. Germline V gene sequence: CDR1 KGHSH, CDR2 LQKENI. CDR3 sequence (DNA): TGTGCCAGCTCTCGCTACCGGGACAGGGGCCTCTCGGATGCCGGGGAGCTGTTTTTT. Protein product: CASSRYRDRGLSDAGELFF.

This clone was seen once. V and J are TRBV2 and TRBJ1-5; 7 bases align to TRBD1. V lost 4 bases and J lost 5; bases outside the gene matches: 5. The CDR3 is 14 residues long. Per the germline V gene, CDR1 is SNHLY and CDR2 is FYNNEI. CDR3 sequence reads: CASSGQGIYQPQHF. The CDR3 DNA is TGTGCCAGCAGTGGACAGGGCATTTATCAGCCCCAGCATTTT.

The V call is TRBV7-3, the J call TRBJ2-1; 9 positions agree with TRBD2. Germline lookup yields CDR1 SGHTA and CDR2 FQGTGA. Trimming at V came to 0 bases and at J to 4 bases, leaving 4 bases not matched to a gene. CDR3 length: 16 amino acids. The CDR3 reads CASSLTFGLAYNEQFF. CDR3 DNA sequence: TGTGCCAGCAGCTTAACGTTTGGACTAGCGTACAATGAGCAGTTCTTC.

The chain employs TRBV9 and TRBJ1-2; TRBD1 matches 8 bases. Germline CDR1 and CDR2: SGDLS and YYNGEE. V trimming: 1 base; J trimming: 8 bases; junction bases outside the gene matches: 10. This CDR3 is 15 amino acids long. Here the CDR3 DNA reads TGTGCCAGCAGCGTAAGGGACAGGTGGTCCGAGGGCTACACCTTC. Its translation is CASSVRDRWSEGYTF. Full variable domain (outside the CDR3, taken from reference TRBV9 and TRBJ1-2): DSGVTQTPKHLITATGQRVTLRCSPRSGDLSVYWYQQSLDQGLQFLIQYYNGEERAKGNILERFSAQQFPDLHSELNLSSLELGDSALYFCASSVRDRWSEGYTFGSGTRLTVV.